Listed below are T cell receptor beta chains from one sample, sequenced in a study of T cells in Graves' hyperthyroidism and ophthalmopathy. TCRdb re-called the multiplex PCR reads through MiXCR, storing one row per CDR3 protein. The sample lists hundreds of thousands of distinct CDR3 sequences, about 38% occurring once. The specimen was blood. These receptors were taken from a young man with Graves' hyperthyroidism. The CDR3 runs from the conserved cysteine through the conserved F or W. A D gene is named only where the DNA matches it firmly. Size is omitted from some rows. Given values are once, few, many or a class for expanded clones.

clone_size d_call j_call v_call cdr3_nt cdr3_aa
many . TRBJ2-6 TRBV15 TGTGCCACCAGCCGTACTCGAATCTCGGGCCACCGGGCCAACGTCCTGACTTTC CATSRTRISGHRANVLTF
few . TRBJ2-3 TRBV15 TGTGCCACCAGCAGAGGGGGACCAGATACGCAGTATTTT CATSRGGPDTQYF
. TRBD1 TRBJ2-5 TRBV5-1 TGCACCAGCAGCTTGGACAGGGACCAAGAGACCCAGTACTTC CTSSLDRDQETQYF
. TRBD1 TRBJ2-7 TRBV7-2 TGCGCCAGCAGCCTAACGCGGACAGGGGTCCACGAGCAGCACTTC CASSLTRTGVHEQHF
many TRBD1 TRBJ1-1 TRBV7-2 TGTGCCAGCAGCGTCCCGGACAGGGGGAACACTGAAGCTTTCTTT CASSVPDRGNTEAFF
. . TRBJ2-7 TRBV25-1 TGTGCCAGCAGTTACTCGGTCGCCTCTGCCGAGCAGTACTTC CASSYSVASAEQYF
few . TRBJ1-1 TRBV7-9 TGTGCCAGCAGCCAAGAGGGAGGGGCGAACACTGAAGCTTTCTTT CASSQEGGANTEAFF
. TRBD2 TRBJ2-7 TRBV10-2 TGCGCCAGCACTTTGGCTAGCGGGGGGTCCTACGAGCAGTACTTC CASTLASGGSYEQYF
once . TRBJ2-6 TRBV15 TGTGCCACCAGCGCGTGGAGCGCTGAAGCTTTC CATSAWSAEAF
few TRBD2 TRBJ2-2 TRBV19 TGTGCCAGTAAATTGGCGGGGGGGCCTCCCGGGGAGCTGTTTTTT CASKLAGGPPGELFF
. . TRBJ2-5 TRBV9 TGTGCCAGCAGCGTAATGGCCAGTTTACAAGAGACCCAGTACTTC CASSVMASLQETQYF
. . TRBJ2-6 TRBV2 TGTGCCAGCAATGAGGGGCCCCTGACTTTC CASNEGPLTF
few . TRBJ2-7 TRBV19 TGTGCCAGTAGTATAGCAGGGATGGATTACGAGCAGTACTTC CASSIAGMDYEQYF
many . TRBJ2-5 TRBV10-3 TGTGCCACGGCAAGGGATCAAACCGCAGAGACCCAGTACTTC CATARDQTAETQYF
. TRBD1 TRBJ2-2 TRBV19 TGTGCCAGTAGCATCAGGGACAGGGGTACCGGGGAGCTGTTTTTT CASSIRDRGTGELFF
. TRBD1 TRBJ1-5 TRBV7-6 TGTGCCAGCAGCCACCGGGACAGGGCACAGCCCCAGCATTTT CASSHRDRAQPQHF
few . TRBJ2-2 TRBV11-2 TGTGCCAGCAGCTCGTATCGCGGGCCGAACACCGGGGAGCTGTTTTTT CASSSYRGPNTGELFF
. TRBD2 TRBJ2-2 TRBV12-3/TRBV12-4 TGTGCCAGCAGTCTCGGACTAGCGGGGGCCTCCGGGGAGCTGTTTTTT CASSLGLAGASGELFF
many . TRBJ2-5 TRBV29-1 TGCAGCGTCGACCGGACATTCCAAGAGACCCAGTACTTC CSVDRTFQETQYF
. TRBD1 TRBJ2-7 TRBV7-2 TGCGCCAGCAGCCAAGGCTATGGACAGGGGGGACGCGAGCAGTACTTC CASSQGYGQGGREQYF
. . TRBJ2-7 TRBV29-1 TGCAGCGTTGGACGGACAGAGGGACCCTACGAGCAGTACTTC CSVGRTEGPYEQYF
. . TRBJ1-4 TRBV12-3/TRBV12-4 TGTGCCAGCAGTCCCCCCGGACGCCAGGGCGGGGATGAAAAACTGTTTTTT CASSPPGRQGGDEKLFF